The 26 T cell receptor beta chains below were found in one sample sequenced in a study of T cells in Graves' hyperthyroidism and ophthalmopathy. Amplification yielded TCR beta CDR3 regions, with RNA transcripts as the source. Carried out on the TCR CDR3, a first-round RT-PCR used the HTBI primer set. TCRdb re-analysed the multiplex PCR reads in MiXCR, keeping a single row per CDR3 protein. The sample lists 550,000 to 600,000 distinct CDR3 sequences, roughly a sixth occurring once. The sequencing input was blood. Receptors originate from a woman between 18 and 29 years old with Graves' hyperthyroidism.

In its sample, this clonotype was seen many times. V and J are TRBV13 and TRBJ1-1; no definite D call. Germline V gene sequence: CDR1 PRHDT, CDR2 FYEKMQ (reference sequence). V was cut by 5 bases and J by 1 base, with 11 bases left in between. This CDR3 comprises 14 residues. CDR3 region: CASSPFTPNTEAFF. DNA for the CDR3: TGTGCCAGCAGCCCATTCACCCCGAACACTGAAGCTTTCTTT.

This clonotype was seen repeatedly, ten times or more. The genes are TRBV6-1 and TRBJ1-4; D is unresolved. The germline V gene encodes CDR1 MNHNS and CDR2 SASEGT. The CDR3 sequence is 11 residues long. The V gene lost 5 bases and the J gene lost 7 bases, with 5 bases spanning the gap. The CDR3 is CASSYGEKLFF. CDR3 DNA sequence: TGTGCCAGCAGTTATGGTGAAAAACTGTTTTTT.

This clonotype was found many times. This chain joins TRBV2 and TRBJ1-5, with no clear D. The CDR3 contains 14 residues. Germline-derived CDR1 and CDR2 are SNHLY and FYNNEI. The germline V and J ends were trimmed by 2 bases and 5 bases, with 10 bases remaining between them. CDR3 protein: CASSESRRDQPQHF. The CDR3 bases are TGTGCCAGCAGTGAATCCCGCAGAGATCAGCCCCAGCATTTT.

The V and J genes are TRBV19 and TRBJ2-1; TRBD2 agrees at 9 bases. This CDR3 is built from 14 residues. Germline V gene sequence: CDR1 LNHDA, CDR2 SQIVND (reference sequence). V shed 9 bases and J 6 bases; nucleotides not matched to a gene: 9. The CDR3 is CASAHLAGTNEQFF. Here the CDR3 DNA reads TGTGCCAGCGCCCACCTAGCGGGAACCAATGAGCAGTTCTTC.

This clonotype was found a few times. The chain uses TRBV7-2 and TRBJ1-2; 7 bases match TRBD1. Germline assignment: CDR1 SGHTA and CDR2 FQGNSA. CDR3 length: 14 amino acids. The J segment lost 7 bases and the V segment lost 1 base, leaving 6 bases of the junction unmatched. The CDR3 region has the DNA TGTGCCAGCAGCTTAGAACCAGGGGGGCTTGGCTACACCTTC. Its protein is CASSLEPGGLGYTF.

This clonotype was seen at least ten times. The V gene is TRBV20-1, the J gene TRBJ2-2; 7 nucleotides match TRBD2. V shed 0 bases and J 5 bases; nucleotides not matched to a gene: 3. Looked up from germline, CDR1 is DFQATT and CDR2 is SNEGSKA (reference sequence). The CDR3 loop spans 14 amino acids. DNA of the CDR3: TGCAGTGCTAGAGATCGGCGGGGGACCGGGGAGCTGTTTTTT. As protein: CSARDRRGTGELFF.

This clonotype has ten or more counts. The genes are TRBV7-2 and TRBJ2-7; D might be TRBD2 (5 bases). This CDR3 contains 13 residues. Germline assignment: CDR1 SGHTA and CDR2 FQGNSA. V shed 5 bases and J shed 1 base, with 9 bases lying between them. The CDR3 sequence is CASSEIASYEQYF. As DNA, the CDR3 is TGTGCCAGCAGCGAAATAGCGTCCTACGAGCAGTACTTC.

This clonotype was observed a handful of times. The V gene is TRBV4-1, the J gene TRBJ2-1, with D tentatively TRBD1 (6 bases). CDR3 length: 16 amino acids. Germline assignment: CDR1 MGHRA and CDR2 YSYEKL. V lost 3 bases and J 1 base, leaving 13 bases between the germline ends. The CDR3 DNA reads TGCGCCAGCAGCCATACAGGGCCGAGGTCCTACAATGAGCAGTTCTTC. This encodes CASSHTGPRSYNEQFF.

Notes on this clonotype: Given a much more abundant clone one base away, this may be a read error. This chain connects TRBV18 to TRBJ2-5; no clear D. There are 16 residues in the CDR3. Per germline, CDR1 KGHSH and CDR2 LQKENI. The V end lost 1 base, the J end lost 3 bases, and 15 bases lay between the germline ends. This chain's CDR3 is CASSPQVPVNKETQYF. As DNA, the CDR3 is TGTGCCAGCTCACCACAGGTCCCAGTGAACAAAGAGACCCAGTACTTC.

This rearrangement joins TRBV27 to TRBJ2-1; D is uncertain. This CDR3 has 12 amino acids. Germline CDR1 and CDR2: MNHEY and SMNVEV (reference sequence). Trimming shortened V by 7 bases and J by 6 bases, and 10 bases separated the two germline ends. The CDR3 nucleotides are TGTGCCAGCATGAGGTACGGCAATGAGCAGTTCTTC. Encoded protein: CASMRYGNEQFF.

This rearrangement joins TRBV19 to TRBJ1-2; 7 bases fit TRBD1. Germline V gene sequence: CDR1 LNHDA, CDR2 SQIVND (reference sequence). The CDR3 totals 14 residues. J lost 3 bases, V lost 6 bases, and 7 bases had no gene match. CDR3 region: CASRADRDDYGYTF. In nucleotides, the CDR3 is TGTGCCAGTAGGGCTGACAGGGACGACTATGGCTACACCTTC. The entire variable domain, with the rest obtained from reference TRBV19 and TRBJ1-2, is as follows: DGGITQSPKYLFRKEGQNVTLSCEQNLNHDAMYWYRQDPGQGLRLIYYSQIVNDFQKGDIAEGYSVSREKKESFPLTVTSAQKNPTAFYLCASRADRDDYGYTFGSGTRLTVV.

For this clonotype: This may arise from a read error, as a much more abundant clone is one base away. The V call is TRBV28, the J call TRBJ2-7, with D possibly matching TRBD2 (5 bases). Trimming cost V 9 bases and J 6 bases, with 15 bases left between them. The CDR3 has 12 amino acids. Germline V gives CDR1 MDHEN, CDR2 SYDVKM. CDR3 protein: CARGKLEREQYF. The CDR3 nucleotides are TGTGCCAGAGGGAAACTAGAACGCGAGCAGTACTTC.

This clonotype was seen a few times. CDR3 DNA: TGTGCCAGCAGTTACTCGACGCCTTCCGGTGGGGAGCAGTACTTC. Amino acids: CASSYSTPSGGEQYF. The gene calls are TRBV6-5 and TRBJ2-7, with unresolved D. This CDR3 spans 15 amino acids. Germline CDR1 reads MNHEY; CDR2 reads SVGAGI. V lost 0 bases and J 7 bases, leaving 16 bases between the germline ends.

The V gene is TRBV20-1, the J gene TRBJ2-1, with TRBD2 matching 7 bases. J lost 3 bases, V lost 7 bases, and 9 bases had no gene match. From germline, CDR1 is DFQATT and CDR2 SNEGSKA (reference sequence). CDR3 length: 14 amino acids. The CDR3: CSVLRGGGYNEQFF. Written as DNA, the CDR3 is TGCAGTGTTCTCCGCGGGGGAGGCTACAATGAGCAGTTCTTC.

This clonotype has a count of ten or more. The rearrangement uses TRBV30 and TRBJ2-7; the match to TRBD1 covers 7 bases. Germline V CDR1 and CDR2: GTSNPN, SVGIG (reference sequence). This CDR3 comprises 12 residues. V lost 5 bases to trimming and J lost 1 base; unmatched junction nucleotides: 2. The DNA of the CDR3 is TGTGCCTGGGGGGACAGATCCTACGAGCAGTACTTC. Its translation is CAWGDRSYEQYF.

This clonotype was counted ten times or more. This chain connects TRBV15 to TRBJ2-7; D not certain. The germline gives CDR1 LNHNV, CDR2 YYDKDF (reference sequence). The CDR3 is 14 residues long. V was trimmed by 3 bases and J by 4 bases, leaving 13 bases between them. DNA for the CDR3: TGTGCCACCAGCAGGTCCCACCGGGTATACGAGCAGTACTTC. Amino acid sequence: CATSRSHRVYEQYF.

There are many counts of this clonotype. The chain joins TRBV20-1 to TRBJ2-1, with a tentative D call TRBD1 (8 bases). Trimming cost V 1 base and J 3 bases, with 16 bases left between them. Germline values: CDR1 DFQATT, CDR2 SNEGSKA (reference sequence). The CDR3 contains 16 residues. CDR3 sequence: CSARGASGTGYNEQFF. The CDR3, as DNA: TGCAGTGCTAGAGGGGCCAGCGGGACAGGCTACAATGAGCAGTTCTTC.

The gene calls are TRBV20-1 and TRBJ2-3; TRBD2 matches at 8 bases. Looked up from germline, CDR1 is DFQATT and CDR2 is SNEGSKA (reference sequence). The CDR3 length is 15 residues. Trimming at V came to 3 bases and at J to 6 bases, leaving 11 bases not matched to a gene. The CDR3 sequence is CSARVLAELGDTQYF. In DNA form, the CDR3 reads TGCAGTGCTAGGGTACTAGCGGAGCTGGGGGATACGCAGTATTTT.

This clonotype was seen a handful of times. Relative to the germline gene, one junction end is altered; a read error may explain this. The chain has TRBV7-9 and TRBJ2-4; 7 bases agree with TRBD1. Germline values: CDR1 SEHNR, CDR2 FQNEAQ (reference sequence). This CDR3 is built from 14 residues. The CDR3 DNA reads TGTTCCAGCAGTCCAGGGGCAGGGACAGTCATTCAGTACTTC. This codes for CSSSPGAGTVIQYF.

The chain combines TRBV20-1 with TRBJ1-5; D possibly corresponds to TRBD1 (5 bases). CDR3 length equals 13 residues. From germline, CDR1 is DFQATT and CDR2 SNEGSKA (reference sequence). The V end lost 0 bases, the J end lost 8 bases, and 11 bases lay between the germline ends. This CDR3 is CSAREAGVKPQHF. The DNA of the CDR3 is TGCAGTGCTAGAGAGGCGGGGGTGAAGCCCCAGCATTTT.

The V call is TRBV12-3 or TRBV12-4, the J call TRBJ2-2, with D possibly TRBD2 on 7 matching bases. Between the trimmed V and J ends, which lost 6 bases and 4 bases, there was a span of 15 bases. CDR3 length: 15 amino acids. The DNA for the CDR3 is TGTGCCAGCAGCTTCACCGGGGGGCGCACCGGGGAGCTGTTTTTT. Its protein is CASSFTGGRTGELFF.

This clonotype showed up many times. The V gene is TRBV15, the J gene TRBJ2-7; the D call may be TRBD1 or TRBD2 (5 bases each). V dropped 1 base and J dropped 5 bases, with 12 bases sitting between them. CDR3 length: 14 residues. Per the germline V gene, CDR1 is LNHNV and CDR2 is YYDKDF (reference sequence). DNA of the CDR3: TGTGCCACCAGCAGAGGGGGGACCAGAGACGAGCAGTACTTC. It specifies CATSRGGTRDEQYF. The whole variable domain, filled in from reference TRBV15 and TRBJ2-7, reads DAMVIQNPRYQVTQFGKPVTLSCSQTLNHNVMYWYQQKSSQAPKLLFHYYDKDFNNEADTPDNFQSRRPNTSFCFLDIRSPGLGDTAMYLCATSRGGTRDEQYFGPGTRLTVT.

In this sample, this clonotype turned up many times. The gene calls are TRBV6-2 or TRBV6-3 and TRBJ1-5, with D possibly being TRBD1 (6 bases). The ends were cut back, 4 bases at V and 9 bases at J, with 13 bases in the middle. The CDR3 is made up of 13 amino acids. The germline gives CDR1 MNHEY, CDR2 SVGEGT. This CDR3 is CASSWDKLSPQHF. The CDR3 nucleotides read TGTGCCAGCAGTTGGGACAAGCTATCGCCCCAGCATTTT.

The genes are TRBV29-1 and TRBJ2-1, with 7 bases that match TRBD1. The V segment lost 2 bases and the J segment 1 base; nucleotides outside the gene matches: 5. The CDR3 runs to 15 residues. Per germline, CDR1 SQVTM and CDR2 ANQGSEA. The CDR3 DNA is TGCAGCGTTGAAACAGGGGAAAGTTCCTACAATGAGCAGTTCTTC. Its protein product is CSVETGESSYNEQFF.

The CDR3 region has the DNA TGCAGTGCTCCGACTAGCGGGAGAAGTGAGACCCAGTACTTC. Protein sequence: CSAPTSGRSETQYF. This rearrangement joins TRBV20-1 to TRBJ2-5; 12 bases align to TRBD2. The V gene end was trimmed by 5 bases and the J gene end by 5 bases; junction bases not matched to a gene: 6. CDR1 and CDR2 (germline): DFQATT, SNEGSKA (reference sequence). This CDR3 is 14 amino acids long.

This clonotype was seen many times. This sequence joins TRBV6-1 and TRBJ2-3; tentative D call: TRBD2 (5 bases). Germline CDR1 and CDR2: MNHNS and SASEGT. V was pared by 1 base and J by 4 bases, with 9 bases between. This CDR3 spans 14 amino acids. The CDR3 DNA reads TGTGCCAGCAGTGAAGGGGCCGGGGCAGATACGCAGTATTTT. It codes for CASSEGAGADTQYF.